The 26 T cell receptor beta chains given below trace back to one sample, sequenced in a study of blood T cell repertoires in COVID-19. Sequenced by immunoSEQ multiplex PCR; TCRdb stores in-frame clones only, minus some. This table holds roughly 250,000 clones, about 76% found once. The specimen sequenced was peripheral blood. Receptors were obtained from a woman aged 60-75 years with active or convalescent COVID-19.

J is TRBJ2-5 and V is TRBV7-9; 9 nucleotides agree with TRBD1. From germline, CDR1 is SEHNR and CDR2 FQNEAQ (reference sequence). V dropped 5 bases and J dropped 5; count of bases not matched to a gene: 9. This CDR3 is 15 amino acids long. CDR3 coding DNA: TGTGCCAGCAGCCGCCTACAGGGGGCGGGGGAGACCCAGTACTTC. Encoded protein: CASSRLQGAGETQYF. The variable domain in full, completed from reference TRBV7-9 and TRBJ2-5, reads DTGVSQNPRHKITKRGQNVTFRCDPISEHNRLYWYRQTLGQGPEFLTYFQNEAQLEKSRLLSDRFSAERPKGSFSTLEIQRTEQGDSAMYLCASSRLQGAGETQYFGPGTRLLVL.

The V call is TRBV7-3, the J call TRBJ1-6; perhaps TRBD1 as D (6 bases). V was clipped by 5 bases and J by 10 bases, with 24 bases between them. The germline gives CDR1 SGHTA, CDR2 FQGTGA. This CDR3 is built from 17 residues. Written as DNA, the CDR3 is TGTGCCAGCAGCAGCGAAGGGATGGGGGCCCGTGGGTCACCCCTCCACTTT. This gives the protein CASSSEGMGARGSPLHF.

This clone was counted only a few times. This rearrangement joins TRBV19 to TRBJ1-2; D call uncertain. The V and J ends lost 7 bases and 5 bases respectively, with 17 bases between them. Germline values: CDR1 LNHDA, CDR2 SQIVND (reference sequence). The CDR3 runs 14 residues. CDR3 bases: TGTGCCAGTATTAACGGTTACAGCGGATATGGCTACACCTTC. Amino acids: CASINGYSGYGYTF.

V is TRBV12-3 or TRBV12-4 and J is TRBJ2-1; D call uncertain. CDR3 length: 11 amino acids. Trimming took off 1 base at V and 12 bases at J, with 7 bases between the two ends. The chain's CDR3 is CASSLVRWQFF. CDR3 bases: TGTGCCAGCAGTTTAGTTCGGTGGCAGTTCTTC.

V usage is TRBV4-2 and J usage is TRBJ1-5, with a weak D call TRBD1 (6 bases). V was pared by 0 bases and J by 6 bases, with 12 bases between. The CDR3 is 15 amino acids. Germline-derived CDR1 and CDR2 are LGHNA and YNFKEQ. The CDR3 DNA reads as TGTGCCAGCAGCCAAGACAGGGGCGTCCTTCAGCCCCAGCATTTT. Translation gives CASSQDRGVLQPQHF.

The J gene is TRBJ2-2, the V gene TRBV13, with D possibly matching TRBD2 (6 bases). The V gene's germline CDR1 is PRHDT and CDR2 FYEKMQ (reference sequence). CDR3 size: 17 residues. Trimming removed 5 bases at V and 5 bases at J, with 21 bases between. The CDR3 here is CASSPPLGTGGTGELFF. The CDR3 bases are TGTGCCAGCAGCCCTCCCCTCGGGACTGGGGGGACCGGGGAGCTGTTTTTT.

This clone was detected only once. The chain has TRBV4-2 and TRBJ2-3, with D perhaps TRBD2 (6 bases). In germline, CDR1 is LGHNA, CDR2 YNFKEQ. The CDR3 totals 17 residues. With 2 bases removed from V and 6 bases from J, the gap between germline ends came to 21 bases. DNA for the CDR3: TGTGCCAGCAGCCAAACCTCTGGGACTCCAGGATCCGATACGCAGTATTTT. It is translated as CASSQTSGTPGSDTQYF.

This chain links TRBV5-1 with TRBJ1-2; 9 nucleotides match TRBD1. Trimming at V came to 4 bases and at J to 5 bases, leaving 6 bases not matched to a gene. This CDR3 region has 14 residues. Per germline, CDR1 SGHRS and CDR2 YFSETQ. The CDR3 sequence: CASSPSGQGYGYTF. CDR3 bases: TGCGCCAGCAGCCCTTCGGGACAGGGATATGGCTACACCTTC. The full variable domain, with the rest looked up from reference TRBV5-1 and TRBJ1-2, is KAGVTQTPRYLIKTRGQQVTLSCSPISGHRSVSWYQQTPGQGLQFLFEYFSETQRNKGNFPGRFSGRQFSNSRSEMNVSTLELGDSALYLCASSPSGQGYGYTFGSGTRLTVV.

This clone turned up a few times. The chain carries TRBV25-1 and TRBJ1-6; tentatively, D is TRBD1 (5 bases). Trimming left V 4 bases short and J 6 bases short, with 19 bases between. Germline-derived CDR1 and CDR2 are MGHDK and SYGVNS. This CDR3 spans 17 amino acids. CDR3 region: CASSGGPQQASNSPLHF. DNA of the CDR3: TGTGCCAGCAGTGGGGGCCCCCAACAGGCCTCTAATTCACCCCTCCACTTT.

This clone was seen a single time. CDR3 residues: CASSMTSGTPNEQFF. As DNA, the CDR3 is TGTGCCAGTAGTATGACTTCCGGGACACCTAATGAGCAGTTCTTC. This chain connects TRBV19 to TRBJ2-1; TRBD1 is a possible D gene (6 bases). Trimming cost V 3 bases and J 7 bases, with 16 bases left between them. Germline CDR1 and CDR2: LNHDA and SQIVND (reference sequence). The CDR3 spans 15 residues.

The CDR3 reads CASIDDRGGSYEQYF. The CDR3 DNA reads TGTGCCAGCATCGACGACAGGGGAGGCTCCTACGAGCAGTACTTC. The rearrangement joins TRBV6-5 to TRBJ2-7, with 8 bases aligning to TRBD1. Germline CDR1 and CDR2: MNHEY and SVGAGI. Trimming cost V 7 bases and J 0 bases; bases outside gene matches: 8. CDR3 size: 15 residues.

This clone was seen just once. CDR3 coding DNA: TGTGCCAGCAGTTCCTCTTACAGGGGGGGGTACCAAGAGACCCAGTACTTC. It is translated as CASSSSYRGGYQETQYF. This chain connects TRBV7-2 to TRBJ2-5, with a weak D call TRBD1 (8 bases). V was clipped by 6 bases and J by 0 bases, with 20 bases between them. Germline-derived CDR1 and CDR2 are SGHTA and FQGNSA. The CDR3 length is 17 residues.

CDR3 sequence reads: CASSLGGLFYNEQFF. CDR3 in DNA: TGTGCCAGCAGCTTGGGCGGACTATTCTACAATGAGCAGTTCTTC. The chain links TRBV5-6 to TRBJ2-1; the D gene is possibly TRBD2 (6 bases). Trimming removed 0 bases at V and 3 bases at J, with 10 bases between. Germline V gives CDR1 SGHDT, CDR2 YYEEEE. The CDR3 extends over 15 amino acids. Full variable domain (missing parts from reference TRBV5-6 and TRBJ2-1): DAGVTQSPTHLIKTRGQQVTLRCSPKSGHDTVSWYQQALGQGPQFIFQYYEEEERQRGNFPDRFSGHQFPNYSSELNVNALLLGDSALYLCASSLGGLFYNEQFFGPGTRLTVL.

The rearrangement joins TRBV19 to TRBJ1-1, with no clear D. Looked up from germline, CDR1 is LNHDA and CDR2 is SQIVND (reference sequence). The CDR3 spans 15 residues. With 1 base removed from V and 0 bases from J, the gap between germline ends came to 9 bases. In DNA, the CDR3 is TGTGCCAGTAGTATAGTTGGCAGGCTGAACACTGAAGCTTTCTTT. This sequence encodes CASSIVGRLNTEAFF.

This rearrangement joins TRBV6-6 to TRBJ2-1; possibly TRBD2 for D (6 bases). Germline V gives CDR1 MNHNY, CDR2 SVGAGI (reference sequence). This CDR3 is built from 14 residues. With 0 bases removed from V and 6 bases from J, the gap between germline ends came to 9 bases. This CDR3 reads CASSYSRRGNEQFF. Written as DNA, the CDR3 is TGTGCCAGCAGTTACTCTCGGCGGGGCAATGAGCAGTTCTTC.

The chain couples TRBV29-1 to TRBJ2-7, with 11 nucleotides matching TRBD1. Germline CDR1 is SQVTM and CDR2 is ANQGSEA. The CDR3 is 13 residues long. The V gene end was trimmed by 5 bases and the J gene end by 3 bases; junction bases not matched to a gene: 3. CDR3 residues: CSVRTGGYYEQYF. CDR3 DNA: TGCAGCGTTCGGACAGGGGGCTACTACGAGCAGTACTTC.

This clone was counted a few times. This chain links TRBV6-1 with TRBJ1-2; possible D gene TRBD1, 5 bases. The CDR3 is made up of 11 amino acids. The germline gives CDR1 MNHNS, CDR2 SASEGT. Trimming stripped 3 bases from V and 7 bases from J, with 6 bases between. The CDR3 region is CASSDRVGYTF. The CDR3 nucleotides read TGTGCCAGCAGTGACAGGGTTGGCTACACCTTC.

The chain combines TRBV7-2 with TRBJ2-3; 7 positions agree with TRBD1. Germline CDR1 is SGHTA and CDR2 is FQGNSA. There are 13 residues in the CDR3. V dropped 5 bases and J dropped 3; count of bases not matched to a gene: 2. In DNA, the CDR3 is TGTGCCAGCAGCCGACAGGGAACAGATACGCAGTATTTT. Amino acids: CASSRQGTDTQYF.

Only a few counts were recorded for this clone. V usage is TRBV3-1 (or the pseudogene TRBV3-2) and J usage is TRBJ1-5; D perhaps matches TRBD1 (5 bases). The CDR3 has 15 residues. Trimming left V 1 base short and J 6 bases short, with 13 bases between. Germline V gives CDR1 LGHDT, CDR2 YNNKEL (reference sequence). DNA of the CDR3: TGTGCCAGCAGCCAAGCAGTGGGGGGGAGTCAGCCCCAGCATTTT. Its translation: CASSQAVGGSQPQHF.

V and J are TRBV6-5 and TRBJ1-2; 8 bases match TRBD1. Trimming at V came to 6 bases and at J to 2 bases, leaving 8 bases not matched to a gene. CDR1 MNHEY and CDR2 SVGAGI come from the germline V gene. This CDR3 has 15 amino acids. The CDR3 region is CASSPVTGANYGYTF. CDR3 nucleotides: TGTGCCAGCAGCCCAGTGACAGGGGCGAACTATGGCTACACCTTC.

V gene TRBV9 combines with J gene TRBJ1-5, with a possible D match to TRBD1 (5 bases). V was cut by 5 bases and J by 3 bases, with 18 bases left in between. The CDR3 spans 16 residues. Looked up from germline, CDR1 is SGDLS and CDR2 is YYNGEE. CDR3 amino acids: CASRLVLQGSNQPQHF. In nucleotides, the CDR3 is TGTGCCAGCAGATTGGTCTTGCAGGGTTCCAATCAGCCCCAGCATTTT.

The rearrangement links TRBV20-1 to TRBJ2-5, with D perhaps matching TRBD1 (6 bases). Germline CDR1 is DFQATT and CDR2 is SNEGSKA (reference sequence). V shed 5 bases and J shed 5 bases, with 9 bases lying between them. This CDR3 is built from 11 residues. The CDR3 region is CSAGDRETQYF. Here the CDR3 DNA reads TGCAGTGCTGGCGACAGGGAGACCCAGTACTTC.

CDR3 nucleotides: TGTGCCTGGGCGTCAGGTGTAACTGAAGCTTTCTTT. Its translation: CAWASGVTEAFF. V gene TRBV30 combines with J gene TRBJ1-1; D gene ambiguous. From germline, CDR1 is GTSNPN and CDR2 SVGIG (reference sequence). Trimming stripped 5 bases from V and 5 bases from J, with 12 bases between. The CDR3 is 12 amino acids.

The gene calls are TRBV5-5 and TRBJ2-7; 10 bases are a match to TRBD2. CDR1 and CDR2 (germline): SGHKS, YYEKEE (reference sequence). V trimming: 6 bases; J trimming: 1 base; junction bases outside the gene matches: 7. This CDR3 has 15 amino acids. This CDR3 reads CASTLRTSGSYEQYF. CDR3 coding DNA: TGTGCCAGCACCCTAAGGACTAGCGGTTCCTACGAGCAGTACTTC. Based on the CDR3 plus reference TRBV5-5 and TRBJ2-7, the full variable domain is DAGVTQSPTHLIKTRGQQVTLRCSPISGHKSVSWYQQVLGQGPQFIFQYYEKEERGRGNFPDRFSARQFPNYSSELNVNALLLGDSALYLCASTLRTSGSYEQYFGPGTRLTVT.

The V and J genes are TRBV15 and TRBJ1-2; the D is unclear. Germline-derived CDR1 and CDR2 are LNHNV and YYDKDF (reference sequence). Trimming cost V 0 bases and J 2 bases, with 19 bases left between them. CDR3 length: 18 residues. CDR3 DNA sequence: TGTGCCACCAGCAGAGATTTACGACAAACCGCTACCAACTATGGCTACACCTTC. This sequence encodes CATSRDLRQTATNYGYTF.

The V gene is TRBV5-6, the J gene TRBJ2-5; 7 bases agree with TRBD2. The CDR3 spans 14 residues. V was clipped by 3 bases and J by 3 bases; unmatched bases: 5. The V gene's germline CDR1 is SGHDT and CDR2 YYEEEE. The CDR3 DNA reads as TGTGCCAGCAGCTGGGAGGGCTACGAAGAGACCCAGTACTTC. Translated, it gives CASSWEGYEETQYF.